This is a list of T cell receptor beta chains from one sample in a study of blood T cell repertoires in COVID-19. The table came from immunoSEQ multiplex PCR; TCRdb's copy has only in-frame clones and leaves some out. The sample lists 98,000 or so clones, 80% to 90% occurring once. Specimen: peripheral blood. These receptors were collected from a man aged 45 to 65 with acute or convalescent COVID-19. Each CDR3 is given with its conserved first and last residue. A D gene is named only where the DNA matches it firmly. Clone size, where shown, is once, few, many, or a class for clones that have expanded.

j_call d_call clone_size v_call cdr3_nt cdr3_aa
TRBJ2-7 TRBD2 - TRBV6-5 TGTGCCAGCAGTTGGACTAGCGTCGCCTACGAGCAGTACTTC CASSWTSVAYEQYF
TRBJ2-3 TRBD1 - TRBV7-3 TGTGCCAGCACCAAGACAGGGGCTGCAGATACGCAGTATTTT CASTKTGAADTQYF
TRBJ2-3 TRBD2 once TRBV28 TGTGCCAGCAGTACACCGGGACTAGTAACAGATACGCAGTATTTT CASSTPGLVTDTQYF
TRBJ2-3 TRBD1 - TRBV20-1 TGCAGTGCTAGTACACAGGGGTCAGATACGCAGTATTTT CSASTQGSDTQYF
TRBJ1-4 TRBD1 few TRBV5-1 TGCGCCAGCAGCTTACAGGGGGCTAATGAAAAACTGTTTTTT CASSLQGANEKLFF
TRBJ1-6 TRBD1 - TRBV5-4 TGTGCCAGCAGCTTGGAAACAGGGGATTCACCCCTCCACTTT CASSLETGDSPLHF
TRBJ2-2 - few TRBV12-3/TRBV12-4 TGTGCCAGCAACAAAGGGGATCTGGGGGAGCTGTTTTTT CASNKGDLGELFF
TRBJ2-7 - - TRBV10-2 TGCGCCAGCAGATCCGGGAACTCCTACGAGCAGTACTTC CASRSGNSYEQYF
TRBJ1-1 - once TRBV27 TGTGCCAGCAGACCCTCACCGACAATGAACACTGAAGCTTTCTTT CASRPSPTMNTEAFF
TRBJ2-1 TRBD2 - TRBV7-9 TGTGCCAGCAGCACGACTAGCGGGTACTACAATGAGCAGTTCTTC CASSTTSGYYNEQFF
TRBJ2-2 TRBD2 - TRBV12-5 TGTGCTAGTGGTCTAGCGGGACGGGTCGGGGAGCTGTTTTTT CASGLAGRVGELFF
TRBJ2-5 TRBD2 - TRBV5-1 TGCGCCAGCAGCTTGGGCGGGAGCCAAGAGACCCAGTACTTC CASSLGGSQETQYF
TRBJ1-3 - once TRBV5-6 TGTGCCAGCAGCTCCACTGGACAGTACTCTGGAAACACCATATATTTT CASSSTGQYSGNTIYF
TRBJ2-3 - - TRBV5-3 TGTGCCAGAAGCTTACTAGGGCCAGATACGCAGTATTTT CARSLLGPDTQYF
TRBJ2-5 - - TRBV19 TGTGCCAGTAGTACCTCTAGGGGGGAGACCCAGTACTTC CASSTSRGETQYF
TRBJ2-7 TRBD1 - TRBV27 TGTGCCAGCAGTTCATTGACAGGGAACGAGCAGTACTTC CASSSLTGNEQYF
TRBJ2-2 - - TRBV7-2 TGTGCCAGCAGCTTAGCCGGGCGGCAGGGGCCCACCGGGGAGCTGTTTTTT CASSLAGRQGPTGELFF
TRBJ2-7 - - TRBV7-2 TGTGCCAGCAGCTTATCCAGGGAGCAGTACTTC CASSLSREQYF
TRBJ1-6 - - TRBV30 TGTGCCTGGAGGGGTCAGGGAGGAACACCCCTCCACTTT CAWRGQGGTPLHF
TRBJ2-5 - once TRBV29-1 TGCAGCGTTGAATGGGGAGGAGAGACCCAGTACTTC CSVEWGGETQYF
TRBJ1-1 - - TRBV2 TGTGCCAGCCGGGACGGGAGAACCCCTGGTGAAGCTTTCTTT CASRDGRTPGEAFF
TRBJ1-6 - - TRBV5-1 TGCGCCAGCAGCTTGACCGAAAAGCCCAATTCACCCCTCCACTTT CASSLTEKPNSPLHF
TRBJ2-1 TRBD2 - TRBV14 TGTGCCAGCAGCCAATTAAGCGGGGGGTACAATGAGCAGTTCTTC CASSQLSGGYNEQFF
TRBJ2-7 - few TRBV9 TGTGCCAGCAGCCTAGGGGCGCAGAGCTCCTACGAGCAGTACTTC CASSLGAQSSYEQYF
TRBJ1-1 TRBD1 - TRBV19 TGTGCCAGTAGACTCAGGGGGGACGGCGCTGAAGCTTTCTTT CASRLRGDGAEAFF
TRBJ2-7 - - TRBV5-1 TGCGCCAGCAGCTTGGGGGCAGGGGGAGGCTACGAGCAGTACTTC CASSLGAGGGYEQYF
TRBJ1-2 - - TRBV7-6 TGTGCCAGCAGCTTAGCGCCACAGAGCCCAGTGGATTCCTCTGGCTACACCTTC CASSLAPQSPVDSSGYTF
TRBJ2-3 TRBD2 once TRBV2 TGTGCCAGCAGAGAACTAGCGGGAGGGCCTGGGGATACGCAGTATTTT CASRELAGGPGDTQYF
TRBJ2-3 - once TRBV4-1 TGCGCCAGCAGCCAAGAACGCGGGACTAGCACAGATACGCAGTATTTT CASSQERGTSTDTQYF
TRBJ2-2 - - TRBV19 TGTGCCAGTAGTTCGGGAGTGGTCCCCGGGGAGCTGTTTTTT CASSSGVVPGELFF
TRBJ2-2 - - TRBV2 TGTGCCAGCAGTGAAGAGGGAGCCGGGGAGCTGTTTTTT CASSEEGAGELFF
TRBJ2-7 TRBD2 - TRBV2 TGTGCCAGCATGCCGGGTGGGACTAACACCTACGAGCAGTACTTC CASMPGGTNTYEQYF
TRBJ1-2 TRBD1 - TRBV24-1 TGTGCCACCAGTGACTTGGACAGGATGGGAGGCTACACCTTC CATSDLDRMGGYTF
TRBJ1-5 - once TRBV28 TGTGCCAGCAGTCCAACAGGGTACAATCAGCCCCAGCATTTT CASSPTGYNQPQHF
TRBJ2-7 TRBD2 - TRBV9 TGTGCCAGCAGCGCCCTGGGGGGGAGCTCCTACGAGCAGTACTTC CASSALGGSSYEQYF
TRBJ1-6 TRBD1 - TRBV2 TGTGCCAGCAGGGCGACAGGGTCGACCTCACCCCTCCACTTT CASRATGSTSPLHF
TRBJ2-7 TRBD2 - TRBV6-1 TGTGCCAGCAGTGAAGCGGGGGGGGGACCCTACGAGCAGTACTTC CASSEAGGGPYEQYF
TRBJ2-2 - - TRBV11-2 TGTGCCAGCAGCGGGAAGTCCTGGTGGACAGTCTCCGGGGAGCTGTTTTTT CASSGKSWWTVSGELFF
TRBJ2-2 TRBD2 - TRBV30 TGTGCCTGGAGGGGACTAGCGGTAACCACCGGGGAGCTGTTTTTT CAWRGLAVTTGELFF
TRBJ2-3 TRBD1 - TRBV9 TGTGCCAGCAGCCTCAATAGAGGGACAGGGGCCACAGATACGCAGTATTTT CASSLNRGTGATDTQYF
TRBJ2-5 - few TRBV11-1 TGTGCCAGCAGCTTCTCCGGGGAAGAGACCCAGTACTTC CASSFSGEETQYF
TRBJ2-1 - - TRBV6-5 TGTGCCAGCAGAAACAGGCGCACTACCTACAATGAGCAGTTCTTC CASRNRRTTYNEQFF
TRBJ2-7 - once TRBV6-1 TGTGCCAGCAGTGAAGCGGGGAGCGAGCAGTACTTC CASSEAGSEQYF
TRBJ2-1 - - TRBV6-5 TGTGCCAGCTCCCACCCGGGAGTTGAGCAGTTCTTC CASSHPGVEQFF
TRBJ2-2 - - TRBV27 TGTGCCAGCAGTTTACTCCCCCCCGGGGAGCTGTTTTTT CASSLLPPGELFF
TRBJ2-1 TRBD1 - TRBV19 TGTGCCAGTAGTACACCCGGGACAGGGTTATATGAGCAGTTCTTC CASSTPGTGLYEQFF
TRBJ2-7 - once TRBV28 TGTGCCAGCAGTGCTACCCTTGGGACTTACGGCGAGCAGTACTTC CASSATLGTYGEQYF
TRBJ2-2 - - TRBV25-1 TGTGCCAGCAGTAGGTCGGGGTCCGGGGAGCTGTTTTTT CASSRSGSGELFF
TRBJ2-7 TRBD1 - TRBV10-3 TGTGCCATCAGACCATCCGGGACAGGGCGCCACGAGCAGTACTTC CAIRPSGTGRHEQYF
TRBJ1-6 - once TRBV5-1 TGCGCCAGCAGCTTGGCCGGGGGAGATTCACCCCTCCACTTT CASSLAGGDSPLHF
TRBJ1-6 - few TRBV27 TGTGCCAGCAGCCCAAACCGAGGGGGAAATAATTCACCCCTCCACTTT CASSPNRGGNNSPLHF